This T cell receptor beta chain was recovered during a study of CD8 T cells in ankylosing spondylitis. The study's findings and limits: In the blood and synovial fluid of reactive arthritis, some motif variants had been previously reported. A TCR beta motif of fewer than ten highly homologous variants seemed to mark ankylosing spondylitis blood. Disease-linked clones bore a CD8+ phenotype, appearing relatively rarely in peripheral blood.

A remark on this clonotype: Its antigen is unidentified.

TCRdb re-derived calls from the 5' RACE reads in MiXCR, one entry per CDR3 protein. The sample has 670,000 or so distinct CDR3 sequences, roughly 19% seen once; the top ten hold about 19%. The ends were cut back, 2 bases at V and 4 bases at J, with 15 bases in the middle. The CDR3 consists of 17 residues. CDR1 and CDR2 from the germline V gene are MNHEY and SMNVEV (reference sequence). The sample consisted of blood, either unsorted or a sorted T cell fraction (not recorded which). V is TRBV27 and J is TRBJ2-6, with a weak D call TRBD1 (6 bases). This clonotype was sampled from a male donor with ankylosing spondylitis. CDR3 in DNA: TGTGCCAGCAGTTTACACACAGGGAACTCCGGGGCCAACGTCCTGACTTTC. It yields the protein CASSLHTGNSGANVLTF. The full variable domain, in which reference TRBV27 and TRBJ2-6 provide the parts outside the CDR3, is EAQVTQNPRYLITVTGKKLTVTCSQNMNHEYMSWYRQDPGLGLRQIYYSMNVEVTDKGDVPEGYKVSRKEKRNFPLILESPSPNQTSLYFCASSLHTGNSGANVLTFGAGSRLTVL.